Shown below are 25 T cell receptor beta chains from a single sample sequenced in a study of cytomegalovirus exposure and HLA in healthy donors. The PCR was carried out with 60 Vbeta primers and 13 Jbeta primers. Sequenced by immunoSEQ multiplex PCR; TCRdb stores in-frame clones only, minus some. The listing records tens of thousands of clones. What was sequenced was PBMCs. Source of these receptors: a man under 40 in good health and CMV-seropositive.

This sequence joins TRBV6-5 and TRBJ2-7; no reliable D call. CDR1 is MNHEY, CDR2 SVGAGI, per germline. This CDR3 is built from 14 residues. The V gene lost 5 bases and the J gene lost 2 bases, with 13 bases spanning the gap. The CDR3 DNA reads TGTGCCAGCAGTCCGGTTTGGAGCGCCTACGAGCAGTACTTC. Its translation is CASSPVWSAYEQYF.

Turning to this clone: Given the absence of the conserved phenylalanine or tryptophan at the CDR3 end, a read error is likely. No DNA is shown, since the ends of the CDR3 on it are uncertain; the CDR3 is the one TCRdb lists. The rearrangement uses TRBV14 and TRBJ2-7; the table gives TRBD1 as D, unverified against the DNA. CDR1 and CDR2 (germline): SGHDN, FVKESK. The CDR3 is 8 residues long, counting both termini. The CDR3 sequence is CASVNRLI.

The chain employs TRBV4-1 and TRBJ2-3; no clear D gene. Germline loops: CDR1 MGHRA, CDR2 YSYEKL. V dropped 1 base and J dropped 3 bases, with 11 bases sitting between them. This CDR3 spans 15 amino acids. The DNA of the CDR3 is TGCGCCAGCAGCCAAGGCCCAAGAGTTACAGATACGCAGTATTTT. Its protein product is CASSQGPRVTDTQYF.

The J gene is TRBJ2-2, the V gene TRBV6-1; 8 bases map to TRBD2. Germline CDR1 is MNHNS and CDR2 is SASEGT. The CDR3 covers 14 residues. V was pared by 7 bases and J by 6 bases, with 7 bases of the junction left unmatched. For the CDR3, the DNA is TGTGCCAGCATCTTCGGGGGGGAGGCCGGGGAGCTGTTTTTT. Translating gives CASIFGGEAGELFF.

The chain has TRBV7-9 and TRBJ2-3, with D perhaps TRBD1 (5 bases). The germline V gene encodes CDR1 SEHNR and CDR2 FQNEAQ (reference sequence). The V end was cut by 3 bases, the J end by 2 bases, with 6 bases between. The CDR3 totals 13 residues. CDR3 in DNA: TGTGCCAGCAGCTTTGGGGCCACAGATACGCAGTATTTT. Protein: CASSFGATDTQYF. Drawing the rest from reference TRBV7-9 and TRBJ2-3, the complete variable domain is DTGVSQNPRHKITKRGQNVTFRCDPISEHNRLYWYRQTLGQGPEFLTYFQNEAQLEKSRLLSDRFSAERPKGSFSTLEIQRTEQGDSAMYLCASSFGATDTQYFGPGTRLTVL.

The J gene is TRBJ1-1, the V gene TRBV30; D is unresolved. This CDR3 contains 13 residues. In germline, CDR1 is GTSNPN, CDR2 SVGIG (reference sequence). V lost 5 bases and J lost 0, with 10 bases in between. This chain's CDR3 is CAWVGGLNTEAFF. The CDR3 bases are TGTGCCTGGGTGGGAGGACTGAACACTGAAGCTTTCTTT.

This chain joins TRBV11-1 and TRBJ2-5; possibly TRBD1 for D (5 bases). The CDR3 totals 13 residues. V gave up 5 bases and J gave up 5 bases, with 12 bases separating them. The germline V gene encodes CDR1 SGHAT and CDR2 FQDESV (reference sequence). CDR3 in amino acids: CASSARYRETQYF. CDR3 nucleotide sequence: TGTGCCAGCAGCGCGAGGTACAGGGAGACCCAGTACTTC. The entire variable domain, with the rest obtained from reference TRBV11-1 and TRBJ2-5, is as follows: EAEVAQSPRYKITEKSQAVAFWCDPISGHATLYWYRQILGQGPELLVQFQDESVVDDSQLPKDRFSAERLKGVDSTLKIQPAELGDSAMYLCASSARYRETQYFGPGTRLLVL.

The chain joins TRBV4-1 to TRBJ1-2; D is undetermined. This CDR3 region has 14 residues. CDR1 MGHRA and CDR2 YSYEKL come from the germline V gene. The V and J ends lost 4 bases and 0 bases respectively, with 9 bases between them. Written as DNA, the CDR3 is TGCGCCAGCAGCCGATTGACATCTAACTATGGCTACACCTTC. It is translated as CASSRLTSNYGYTF.

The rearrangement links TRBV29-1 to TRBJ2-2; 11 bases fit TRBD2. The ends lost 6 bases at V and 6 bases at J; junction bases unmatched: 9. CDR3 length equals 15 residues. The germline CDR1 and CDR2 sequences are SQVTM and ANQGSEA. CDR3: CSVSRRLAGSGELFF. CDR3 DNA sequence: TGCAGCGTGTCCCGGAGACTAGCGGGATCCGGGGAGCTGTTTTTT.

The CDR3 DNA is TGTGCCAGCTACCTCGGGACAGGGGGGACCGGGGAGCTGTTTTTT. This codes for CASYLGTGGTGELFF. V gene TRBV7-9 combines with J gene TRBJ2-2; 11 nucleotides agree with TRBD1. CDR1 SEHNR and CDR2 FQNEAQ come from the germline V gene (reference sequence). Trimming cost V 8 bases and J 5 bases; bases outside gene matches: 7. This CDR3 contains 15 residues.

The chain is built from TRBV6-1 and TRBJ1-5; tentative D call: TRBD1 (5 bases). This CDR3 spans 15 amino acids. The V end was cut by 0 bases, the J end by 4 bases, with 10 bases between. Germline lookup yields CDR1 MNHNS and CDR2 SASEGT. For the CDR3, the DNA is TGTGCCAGCAGTGAAGCAGAGGCAGGGAATCAGCCCCAGCATTTT. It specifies CASSEAEAGNQPQHF.

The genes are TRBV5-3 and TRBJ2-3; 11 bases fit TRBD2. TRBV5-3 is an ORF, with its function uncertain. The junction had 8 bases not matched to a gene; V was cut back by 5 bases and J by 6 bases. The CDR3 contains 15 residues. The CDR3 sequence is CARRGGLAVSDTQYF. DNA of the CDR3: TGTGCCAGAAGAGGGGGACTAGCGGTTTCCGATACGCAGTATTTT.

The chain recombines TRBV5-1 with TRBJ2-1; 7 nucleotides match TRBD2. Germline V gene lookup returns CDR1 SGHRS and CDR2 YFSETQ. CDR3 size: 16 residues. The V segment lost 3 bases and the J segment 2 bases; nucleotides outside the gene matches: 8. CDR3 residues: CASSSAGVGPYNEQFF. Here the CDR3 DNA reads TGCGCCAGCAGCTCTGCGGGAGTAGGACCCTACAATGAGCAGTTCTTC.

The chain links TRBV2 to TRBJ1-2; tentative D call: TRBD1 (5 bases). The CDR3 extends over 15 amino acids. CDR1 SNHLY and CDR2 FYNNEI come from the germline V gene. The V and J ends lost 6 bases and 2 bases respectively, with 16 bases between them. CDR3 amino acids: CASRVQELVNYGYTF. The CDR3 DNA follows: TGTGCCAGCAGGGTACAGGAATTGGTGAACTATGGCTACACCTTC.

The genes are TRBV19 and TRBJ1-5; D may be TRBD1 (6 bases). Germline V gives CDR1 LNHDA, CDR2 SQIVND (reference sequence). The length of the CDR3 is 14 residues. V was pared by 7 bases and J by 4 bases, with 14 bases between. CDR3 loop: CASMWGPRNQPQHF. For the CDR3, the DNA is TGTGCCAGTATGTGGGGGCCCCGGAATCAGCCCCAGCATTTT.

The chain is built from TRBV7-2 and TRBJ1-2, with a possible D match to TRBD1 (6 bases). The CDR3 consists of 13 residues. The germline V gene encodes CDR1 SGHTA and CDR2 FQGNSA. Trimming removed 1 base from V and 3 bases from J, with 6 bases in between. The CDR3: CASSLDRDYGYTF. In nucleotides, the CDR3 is TGTGCCAGCAGCTTAGACAGGGACTATGGCTACACCTTC.

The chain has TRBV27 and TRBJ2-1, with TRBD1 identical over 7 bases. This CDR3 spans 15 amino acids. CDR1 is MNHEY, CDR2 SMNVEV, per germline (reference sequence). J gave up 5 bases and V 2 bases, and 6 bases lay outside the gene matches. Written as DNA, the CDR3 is TGTGCCAGCAGTTTACGACAGGGAATAGACAATGAGCAGTTCTTC. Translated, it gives CASSLRQGIDNEQFF.

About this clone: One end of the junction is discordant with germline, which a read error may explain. The CDR3 protein is CTSSLIQGVVDTQYF. As DNA, the CDR3 is TGCACCAGCAGCTTGATTCAGGGGGTGGTAGATACGCAGTATTTT. The chain couples TRBV5-1 to TRBJ2-3; TRBD1 matches 7 bases. CDR3 length: 15 amino acids. Germline V gene lookup returns CDR1 SGHRS and CDR2 YFSETQ.

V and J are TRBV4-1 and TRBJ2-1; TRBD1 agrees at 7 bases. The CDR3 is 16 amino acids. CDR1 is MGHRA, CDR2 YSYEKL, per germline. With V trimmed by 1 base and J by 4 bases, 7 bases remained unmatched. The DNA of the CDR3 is TGCGCCAGCAGCCAAGTCCTTGCGACAGGGTACAATGAGCAGTTCTTC. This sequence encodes CASSQVLATGYNEQFF.

CDR3 loop: CAWTSGRAYNEQFF. The CDR3 nucleotides are TGTGCCTGGACTAGCGGGAGGGCCTACAATGAGCAGTTCTTC. The V gene is TRBV30, the J gene TRBJ2-1; 12 nucleotides line up with TRBD2. V lost 4 bases and J lost 2; bases outside the gene matches: 0. Germline CDR1 GTSNPN, CDR2 SVGIG (reference sequence). The CDR3 is 14 amino acids. Full variable domain (outside the CDR3, taken from reference TRBV30 and TRBJ2-1): SQTIHQWPATLVQPVGSPLSLECTVEGTSNPNLYWYRQAAGRGLQLLFYSVGIGQISSEVPQNLSASRPQDRQFILSSKKLLLSDSGFYLCAWTSGRAYNEQFFGPGTRLTVL.

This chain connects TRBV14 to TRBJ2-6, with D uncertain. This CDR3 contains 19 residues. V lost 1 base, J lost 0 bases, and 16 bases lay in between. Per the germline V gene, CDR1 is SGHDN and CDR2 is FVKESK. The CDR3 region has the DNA TGTGCCAGCAGCCAAGGGATCTGGGCCCCAATCTCTGGGGCCAACGTCCTGACTTTC. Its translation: CASSQGIWAPISGANVLTF.

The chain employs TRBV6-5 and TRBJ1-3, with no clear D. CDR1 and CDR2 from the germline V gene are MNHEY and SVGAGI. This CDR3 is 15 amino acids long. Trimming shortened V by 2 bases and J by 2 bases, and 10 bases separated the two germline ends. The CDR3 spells CASSYAGMTGNTIYF. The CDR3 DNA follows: TGTGCCAGCAGTTACGCGGGGATGACTGGAAACACCATATATTTT.

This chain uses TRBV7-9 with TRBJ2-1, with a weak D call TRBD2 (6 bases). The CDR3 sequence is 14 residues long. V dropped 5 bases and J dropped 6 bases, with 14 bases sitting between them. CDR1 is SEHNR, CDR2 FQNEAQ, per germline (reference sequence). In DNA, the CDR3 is TGTGCCAGCAGCCCCCGGGACGGGGGCAATGAGCAGTTCTTC. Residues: CASSPRDGGNEQFF.

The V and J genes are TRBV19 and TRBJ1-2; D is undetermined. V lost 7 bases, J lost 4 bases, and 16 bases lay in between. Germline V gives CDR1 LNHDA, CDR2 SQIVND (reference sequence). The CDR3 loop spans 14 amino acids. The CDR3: CASKVRESVYGYTF. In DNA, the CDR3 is TGTGCCAGTAAGGTCCGTGAGAGCGTCTATGGCTACACCTTC.

The CDR3 protein is CASSQVRGENTEAFF. CDR3 nucleotide sequence: TGCGCCAGCAGCCAAGTTCGGGGGGAGAACACTGAAGCTTTCTTT. This chain connects TRBV4-1 to TRBJ1-1; weak D call: TRBD1 (5 bases). Per germline, CDR1 MGHRA and CDR2 YSYEKL. Deletions cut 1 base from V and 1 base from J, with 10 bases between. The CDR3 is 15 amino acids.